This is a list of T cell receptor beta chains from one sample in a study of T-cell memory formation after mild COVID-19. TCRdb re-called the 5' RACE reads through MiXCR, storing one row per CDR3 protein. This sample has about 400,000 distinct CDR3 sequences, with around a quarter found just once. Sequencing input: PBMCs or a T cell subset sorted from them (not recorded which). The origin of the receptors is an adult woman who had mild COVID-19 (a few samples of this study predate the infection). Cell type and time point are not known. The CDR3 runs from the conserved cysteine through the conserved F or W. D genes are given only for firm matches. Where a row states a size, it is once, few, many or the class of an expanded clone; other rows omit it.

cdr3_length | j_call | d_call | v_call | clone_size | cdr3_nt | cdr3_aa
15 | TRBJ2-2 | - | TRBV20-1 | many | TGCAGTGCTCCGGACAGTTCTCTAAACACCGGGGAGCTGTTTTTT | CSAPDSSLNTGELFF
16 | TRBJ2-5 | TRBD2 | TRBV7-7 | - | TGTGCCAGCGCAGAAGGACTAGCGTTTTTCCAAGAGACCCAGTACTTC | CASAEGLAFFQETQYF
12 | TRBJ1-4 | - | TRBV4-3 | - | TGCGCCAGCAGCCTCGGCGGAGTCAAACTGTTTTTT | CASSLGGVKLFF
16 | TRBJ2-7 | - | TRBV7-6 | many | TGTGCCAGCAGCTTAGAGGTGACAGCCCTTACCTACGAGCAGTACTTC | CASSLEVTALTYEQYF
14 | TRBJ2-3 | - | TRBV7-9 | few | TGTGCCAGCAGCCCTCTGGGGACCACAGATACGCAGTATTTT | CASSPLGTTDTQYF
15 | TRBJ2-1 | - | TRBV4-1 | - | TGCGCCAGCAGCCGGGTAGAGAGCTCCTACAATGAGCAGTTCTTC | CASSRVESSYNEQFF
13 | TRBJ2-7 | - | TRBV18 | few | TGTGCCAGCTCACCAGCGGGGTTCTACGAGCAGTACTTC | CASSPAGFYEQYF
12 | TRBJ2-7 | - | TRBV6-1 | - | TGTGCCAGCAGGGCCGGGGTGCACGAGCAGTACTTC | CASRAGVHEQYF
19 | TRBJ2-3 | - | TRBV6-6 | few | TGTGCCAGCAGTTCCGGAGGGACAGCGGGGGCCCTTCGCACAGATACGCAGTATTTT | CASSSGGTAGALRTDTQYF
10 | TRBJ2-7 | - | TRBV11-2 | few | TGTGCCAGCAGCTTAAACGAGCAGTACTTC | CASSLNEQYF
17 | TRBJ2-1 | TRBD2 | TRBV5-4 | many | TGTGCCAGCAGCCGGACTAGCGGCGGGAGCTCCTACAATGAGCAGTTCTTC | CASSRTSGGSSYNEQFF
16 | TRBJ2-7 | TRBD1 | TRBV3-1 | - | TGTGCCAGCAGCCAAGATCGGGCGACAGGGTGGTACGAGCAGTACTTC | CASSQDRATGWYEQYF
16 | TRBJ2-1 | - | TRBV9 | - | TGTGCCAGCAGCGTCTCACGGGCTTCTTCCTACAATGAGCAGTTCTTC | CASSVSRASSYNEQFF
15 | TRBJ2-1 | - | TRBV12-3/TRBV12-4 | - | TGTGCCAGCAGTCAAAGGACTCTTATCAGCAATGAGCAGTTCTTC | CASSQRTLISNEQFF
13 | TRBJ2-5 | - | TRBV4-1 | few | TGCGCCAGCAGCCAAGGTTTAAAAGAGACCCAGTACTTC | CASSQGLKETQYF
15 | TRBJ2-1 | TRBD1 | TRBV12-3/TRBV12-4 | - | TGTGCCAGCAGCTCCCAGGACAGGGCCGGAGATGAGCAGTTCTTC | CASSSQDRAGDEQFF
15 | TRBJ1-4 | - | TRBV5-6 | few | TGTGCCAGCAGCCCCAGGGCCATAGCGGGAGAAAAACTGTTTTTT | CASSPRAIAGEKLFF
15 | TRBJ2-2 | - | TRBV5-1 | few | TGCGCCAGCAGCCGACAGGACTCGAACACCGGGGAGCTGTTTTTT | CASSRQDSNTGELFF
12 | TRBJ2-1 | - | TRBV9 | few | TGTGCCAGCAGCGACGGGGGCCGCGAGCAGTTCTTC | CASSDGGREQFF
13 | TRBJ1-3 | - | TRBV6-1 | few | TGTGCCAGCAGTGAAGGCCTGGGGGGCACCATATATTTT | CASSEGLGGTIYF
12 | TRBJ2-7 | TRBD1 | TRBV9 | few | TGTGCCAGCAGCGAGGACAGGGACGAGCAGTACTTC | CASSEDRDEQYF
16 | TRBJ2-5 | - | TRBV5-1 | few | TGCGCCAGCAGCTTGGGTATCGGGACTCTGCAAGAGACCCAGTACTTC | CASSLGIGTLQETQYF
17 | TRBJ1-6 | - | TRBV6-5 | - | TGTGCCAGCAGTTCCCACCCGACAGCCGGCGGTCCTCCACCCCTCCACTTT | CASSSHPTAGGPPPLHF
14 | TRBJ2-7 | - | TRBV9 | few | TGTGCCAGCAGCGTAGGCAGTGGGGGTGGAGAGCAGTACTTC | CASSVGSGGGEQYF
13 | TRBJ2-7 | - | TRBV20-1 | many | TGCAGTGCTAGGGGGGCCCTGGACTACGAGCAGTACTTC | CSARGALDYEQYF
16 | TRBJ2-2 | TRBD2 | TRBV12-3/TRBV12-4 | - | TGTGCCAGCGTCACGGGAGGGACGCGGGACACCGGGGAGCTGTTTTTT | CASVTGGTRDTGELFF
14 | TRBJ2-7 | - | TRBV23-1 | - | TGCGCCAGCAGTCAGTCAGGACAGTCCTACGAGCAGTACTTC | CASSQSGQSYEQYF
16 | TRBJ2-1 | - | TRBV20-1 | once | TGCAGTGCTAGGAAGCTAGCGGACAGCTCCTACAATGAGCAGTTCTTC | CSARKLADSSYNEQFF
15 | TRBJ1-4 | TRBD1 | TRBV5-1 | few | TGCGCCAGCAGCACAGGGGGTGCGAGTGGTGAAAAACTGTTTTTT | CASSTGGASGEKLFF
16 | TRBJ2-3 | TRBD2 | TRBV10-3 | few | TGTGCCATCAGTGATTGGAGCGGGGGGGCCAAAGATACGCAGTATTTT | CAISDWSGGAKDTQYF
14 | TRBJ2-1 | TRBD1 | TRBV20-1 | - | TGCAGTGCTAGGCCAGGGGGACGCTACAATGAGCAGTTCTTC | CSARPGGRYNEQFF
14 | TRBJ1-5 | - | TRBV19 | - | TGTGCCAGTAGTATAGGTCAAAGGAATCAGCCCCAGCATTTT | CASSIGQRNQPQHF
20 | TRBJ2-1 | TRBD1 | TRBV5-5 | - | TGTGCCAGCAGCTTGGAGACTCAAACAAGGGGACAGAAGATTTACAATGAGCAGTTCTTC | CASSLETQTRGQKIYNEQFF
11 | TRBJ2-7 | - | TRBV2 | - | TGTGCCAGCACTATCTCCTACGAGCAGTACTTC | CASTISYEQYF
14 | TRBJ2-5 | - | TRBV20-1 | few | TGCAGTGCTAACGTAAACCGGGGTCAAGAGACCCAGTACTTC | CSANVNRGQETQYF
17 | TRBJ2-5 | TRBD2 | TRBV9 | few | TGTGCCAGCAGCGTAGGGTACTCAGCGGGAGAGCAGGAGACCCAGTACTTC | CASSVGYSAGEQETQYF
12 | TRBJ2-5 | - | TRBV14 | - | TGTGCCAGCAGCCAAGAGCAGGAGACCCAGTACTTC | CASSQEQETQYF
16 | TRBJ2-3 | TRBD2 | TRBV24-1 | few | TGTGCCACCAGTGATCCAGCGGGGGGGCGTTCAGATACGCAGTATTTT | CATSDPAGGRSDTQYF
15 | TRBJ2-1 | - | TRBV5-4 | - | TGTGCCAGCAGCTTTTTACAGGGTGCCTACAATGAGCAGTTCTTC | CASSFLQGAYNEQFF
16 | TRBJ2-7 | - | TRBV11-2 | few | TGTGCCAGCAGCTTAGATCGGAGAGACCTTATTGACGAGCAGTACTTC | CASSLDRRDLIDEQYF
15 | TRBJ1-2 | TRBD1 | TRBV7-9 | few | TGTGCCAGCAGCCTCGGACAGGGACAAAAGGATGGCTACACCTTC | CASSLGQGQKDGYTF
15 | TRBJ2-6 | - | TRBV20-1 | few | TGCAGTGCTAGGGAACTAGGCTCTGGGGCCAACGTCCTGACTTTC | CSARELGSGANVLTF
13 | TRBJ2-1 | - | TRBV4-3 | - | TGCGCCAGCAGTCCGGCTGTCTACAATGAGCAGTTCTTC | CASSPAVYNEQFF
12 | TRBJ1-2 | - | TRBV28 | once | TGTGCCAGCACCTGGGTAGGAAATGGCTACACCTTC | CASTWVGNGYTF
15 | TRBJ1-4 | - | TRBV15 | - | TGTGCCACCAGCAGAGATGGTAGGACTGAGGAAAAACTGTTTTTT | CATSRDGRTEEKLFF
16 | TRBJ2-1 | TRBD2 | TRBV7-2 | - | TGTGCCAGCAGCATAACCGGGACTAGCGCTTACAATGAGCAGTTCTTC | CASSITGTSAYNEQFF
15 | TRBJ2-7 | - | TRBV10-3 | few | TGTGCCGTGAAGGATCCCCGGGACACGCGAGACGAGCAGTACTTC | CAVKDPRDTRDEQYF
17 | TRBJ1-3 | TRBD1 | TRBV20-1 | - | TGCAGTGCAGCGGACAGGGGGCGCCTGGACTCTGGAAACACCATATATTTT | CSAADRGRLDSGNTIYF
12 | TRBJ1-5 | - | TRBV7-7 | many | TGTGCCACCAGTCCCTGGAATCAGCCCCAGCATTTT | CATSPWNQPQHF
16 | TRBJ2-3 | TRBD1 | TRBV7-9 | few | TGTGCCAGCAGCTTAGGGGACAGGGTGAACACAGATACGCAGTATTTT | CASSLGDRVNTDTQYF
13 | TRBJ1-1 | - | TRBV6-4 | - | TGTGCCAGCAGTGAGGACAGCTACACTGAAGCTTTCTTT | CASSEDSYTEAFF
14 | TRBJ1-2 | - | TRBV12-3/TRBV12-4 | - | TGTGCCAGCAGTTTATGGGGTATGGACTATGGCTACACCTTC | CASSLWGMDYGYTF
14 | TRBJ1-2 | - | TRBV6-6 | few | TGTGCCAGCAGTCCAGGGAATTTGAATGATGGCTACACCTTC | CASSPGNLNDGYTF
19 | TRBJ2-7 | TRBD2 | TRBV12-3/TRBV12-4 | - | TGTGCCAGCAGTAGCCCCTCGGGACTAGCGGGAGGGTTGCACGGCGAGCAGTACTTC | CASSSPSGLAGGLHGEQYF